In its sample, the clone carrying this TCR beta chain was seen a few times. No antigen is known for it. Combining iRepertoire HTBI primers with Arm-PCR of CDR3 regions, the authors built TCR beta libraries. TCRdb redid the calling of the multiplex PCR reads with MiXCR, one entry per CDR3 protein. This sample has roughly 400,000 distinct CDR3 sequences, with 20% found just once. Trimming pared 1 base from V and 3 bases from J, leaving 13 bases between. CDR1 and CDR2 (germline): SGHVS, FNYEAQ. The CDR3 is 17 amino acids. This sample's time point: persistent/refractory GD, antithyroid drugs over 5 years with positive TRAb. RNA isolated from PBMCs was used to make the TCR library. This entry is derived from a study of regulatory T cells in long-lasting Graves disease. Study-level background: To qualify as persistent, Graves' disease required over 5 years of antithyroid drugs with positive TSH receptor antibodies.

General study findings and limits: Patients with persistent disease showed a bias toward TRBV28, TRBJ1-2 and TRBJ2-5.

The sample in question was peripheral blood mononuclear cells (PBMCs), obtained when the disease was refractory, from a patient treated with antithyroid drugs. The clonotype comes from a female donor with Graves disease. The V and J genes are TRBV7-6 and TRBJ2-6; D unresolved. For the CDR3, the DNA is TGTGCCAGCAGCTTAGGGCCTCGGGCAGTTGGGGCCAACGTCCTGACTTTC. It is translated as CASSLGPRAVGANVLTF.